The 31 T cell receptor beta chains below come from one sample, sequenced in a study of blood T cell repertoires in COVID-19 (dated by TCRdb to 2018 to 2020). Library preparation was by the immunoSEQ multiplex PCR assay. TCRdb retrieved this table from immuneACCESS and kept in-frame rearrangements only. Not all clones are present; in checked studies, unresolved V genes account for under half, and no reason is known for the remainder. The sample table shows some 80,000 clones, and around 80% are seen once. 12% of the sample rests with the top ten. Source material: peripheral blood. All receptors derive from a woman between 40 and 55 years old with active or convalescent COVID-19.

The chain couples TRBV7-2 to TRBJ1-3; D gene unclear. The ends were cut back, 5 bases at V and 0 bases at J, with 14 bases in the middle. Germline V CDR1 and CDR2: SGHTA, FQGNSA. CDR3 length: 16 amino acids. The CDR3, as DNA: TGTGCCAGCAGCGCCCACCCGGGGAGCTCTGGAAACACCATATATTTT. Translation gives CASSAHPGSSGNTIYF.

This clone was seen a few times. This sequence joins TRBV2 and TRBJ1-6; possibly TRBD1 for D (6 bases). CDR3 length: 13 residues. CDR1 SNHLY and CDR2 FYNNEI come from the germline V gene. The germline V and J ends were trimmed by 5 bases and 10 bases, with 12 bases remaining between them. CDR3 sequence (DNA): TGTGCCAGCAGTCCCGGGACACCGTCACCCCTCCACTTT. It encodes CASSPGTPSPLHF. Full variable domain (rest looked up from reference TRBV2 and TRBJ1-6): EPEVTQTPSHQVTQMGQEVILRCVPISNHLYFYWYRQILGQKVEFLVSFYNNEISEKSEIFDDQFSVERPDGSNFTLKIRSTKLEDSAMYFCASSPGTPSPLHFGNGTRLTVT.

The V call is TRBV10-3, the J call TRBJ1-5, with TRBD1 as a possible D gene (5 bases). V gave up 3 bases and J gave up 5 bases, with 14 bases separating them. The CDR3 sequence is 15 residues long. The germline gives CDR1 ENHRY, CDR2 SYGVKD. CDR3 loop: CAISEGQGRDQPQHF. CDR3 sequence (DNA): TGTGCCATCAGTGAAGGGCAGGGAAGGGATCAGCCCCAGCATTTT.

The chain joins TRBV2 to TRBJ2-7; 12 bases match TRBD2. Looked up from germline, CDR1 is SNHLY and CDR2 is FYNNEI. V was pared by 9 bases and J by 1 base, with 7 bases of the junction left unmatched. The length of the CDR3 is 15 residues. CDR3 protein: CASEVGLAGSYEQYF. The CDR3 DNA is TGTGCCAGTGAAGTCGGACTAGCGGGATCCTACGAGCAGTACTTC.

The rearrangement uses TRBV5-1 and TRBJ1-6; possibly TRBD1 for D (6 bases). The germline gives CDR1 SGHRS, CDR2 YFSETQ. Trimming pared 4 bases from V and 6 bases from J, leaving 14 bases between. The CDR3 contains 15 residues. The chain's CDR3 is CASSLSGEGNSPLHF. CDR3 in DNA: TGCGCCAGCAGCCTCTCAGGGGAAGGTAATTCACCCCTCCACTTT.

This chain uses TRBV11-2 with TRBJ2-7; 9 nucleotides line up with TRBD2. Germline V gene lookup returns CDR1 SGHAT and CDR2 FQNNGV. The J segment lost 7 bases and the V segment lost 5 bases, leaving 9 bases of the junction unmatched. The CDR3 contains 14 residues. CDR3 amino acids: CASSPRTSVPEQYF. In DNA, the CDR3 is TGTGCCAGCAGCCCGCGGACTAGCGTTCCGGAGCAGTACTTC.

This chain connects TRBV7-6 to TRBJ2-7, with 8 bases lining up with TRBD1. This CDR3 contains 14 residues. Germline CDR1 is SGHVS and CDR2 is FNYEAQ. V lost 5 bases to trimming and J lost 3 bases; unmatched junction nucleotides: 6. The CDR3 sequence is CASSATTGGYEQYF. The CDR3 nucleotides read TGTGCCAGCAGCGCAACTACAGGGGGCTACGAGCAGTACTTC.

The V gene is TRBV6-5, the J gene TRBJ2-2, with TRBD2 as a possible D gene (5 bases). Germline CDR1 is MNHEY and CDR2 is SVGAGI. The CDR3 length is 12 residues. V lost 8 bases, J lost 1 base, and 5 bases lay in between. CDR3 in amino acids: CASRGNTGELFF. As DNA, the CDR3 is TGTGCCAGCCGGGGGAACACCGGGGAGCTGTTTTTT.

This chain links TRBV24-1 with TRBJ1-2, with D tentatively TRBD1 (6 bases). The V and J ends lost 7 bases and 2 bases respectively, with 10 bases between them. The CDR3 spans 13 residues. CDR1 KGHDR and CDR2 SFDVKD come from the germline V gene. DNA of the CDR3: TGTGCCACCAGCGAAACAGGGAACTATGGCTACACCTTC. This encodes CATSETGNYGYTF.

This chain joins TRBV19 and TRBJ2-7; 8 bases fit TRBD1. The CDR3 is 15 amino acids. The germline V gene encodes CDR1 LNHDA and CDR2 SQIVND (reference sequence). The trim removed 5 bases at V and 3 bases at J, leaving 9 bases unmatched. This chain's CDR3 is CASSVRTGLHYEQYF. DNA for the CDR3: TGTGCCAGTAGTGTCCGGACAGGGCTACACTACGAGCAGTACTTC.

The chain uses TRBV4-2 and TRBJ2-3, with 8 nucleotides matching TRBD2. CDR1 is LGHNA, CDR2 YNFKEQ, per germline. Trimming cost V 1 base and J 4 bases; bases outside gene matches: 7. This CDR3 contains 16 residues. The CDR3 reads CASSQGVSGVSDTQYF. CDR3 bases: TGTGCCAGCAGCCAAGGCGTTAGCGGGGTCTCAGATACGCAGTATTTT.

This clone counts as medium-sized. This chain links TRBV4-1 with TRBJ2-3; 8 bases agree with TRBD2. V was pared by 4 bases and J by 5 bases, with 14 bases of the junction left unmatched. The CDR3 loop spans 17 amino acids. CDR1 is MGHRA and CDR2 is YSYEKL in the germline V gene. The CDR3 nucleotides are TGCGCCAGCAGCCTAAATCCCGGGGGGGCAGCCCGAGATACGCAGTATTTT. This encodes CASSLNPGGAARDTQYF.

The chain carries TRBV10-3 and TRBJ2-2; a possible D gene is TRBD2 (6 bases). CDR1 and CDR2 (germline): ENHRY, SYGVKD. Trimming stripped 5 bases from V and 5 bases from J, with 15 bases between. The CDR3 extends over 15 amino acids. The chain's CDR3 is CAISKGGSGTGELFF. DNA of the CDR3: TGTGCCATCAGTAAAGGAGGGAGTGGGACCGGGGAGCTGTTTTTT.

The rearrangement joins TRBV19 to TRBJ1-6; D may be TRBD1 (5 bases). The CDR3 covers 15 residues. CDR1 is LNHDA and CDR2 is SQIVND in the germline V gene (reference sequence). The V end lost 3 bases, the J end lost 9 bases, and 15 bases lay between the germline ends. As DNA, the CDR3 is TGTGCCAGTAGTATTTGGAGGGGCCTAGGTTCACCCCTCCACTTT. As protein: CASSIWRGLGSPLHF.

The V gene is TRBV14, the J gene TRBJ2-1, with D tentatively TRBD1 (6 bases). The CDR3 covers 16 residues. Between the trimmed V and J ends, which lost 2 bases and 9 bases, there was a span of 20 bases. The germline V gene has CDR1 SGHDN and CDR2 FVKESK. The CDR3 sequence is CASSQWVGPGVLEQFF. In DNA, the CDR3 is TGTGCCAGCAGCCAATGGGTCGGTCCAGGGGTACTTGAGCAGTTCTTC.

The chain recombines TRBV7-2 with TRBJ2-2; 12 nucleotides match TRBD2. Germline CDR1 SGHTA, CDR2 FQGNSA. This CDR3 has 17 residues. Losses at the gene ends were 5 bases for V and 4 bases for J; bases not matched to a gene: 8. Here the CDR3 reads CASSQSWTSGTTGELFF. As DNA, the CDR3 is TGTGCCAGCAGCCAGTCCTGGACTAGCGGGACCACCGGGGAGCTGTTTTTT.

This rearrangement joins TRBV5-1 to TRBJ1-4; D unresolved. Germline loops: CDR1 SGHRS, CDR2 YFSETQ. The CDR3 spans 14 residues. Trimming stripped 0 bases from V and 8 bases from J, with 11 bases between. This CDR3 is CASSLDPGNEKLFF. The DNA of the CDR3 is TGCGCCAGCAGCTTGGATCCGGGGAACGAAAAACTGTTTTTT.

This rearrangement joins TRBV12-3 or TRBV12-4 to TRBJ1-5; D is unresolved. The CDR3 contains 13 residues. Trimming cost V 2 bases and J 7 bases, with 9 bases left between them. As DNA, the CDR3 is TGTGCCAGCAGTTTATCCCGAGGACAGCCCCAGCATTTT. Protein product: CASSLSRGQPQHF.

The chain recombines TRBV3-1 (or the pseudogene TRBV3-2) with TRBJ2-5, with 7 nucleotides matching TRBD1. The CDR3 sequence is 15 residues long. Trimming took 4 bases from V and 9 from J; bases not matched to a gene: 14. CDR1 LGHDT and CDR2 YNNKEL come from the germline V gene (reference sequence). The CDR3 region has the DNA TGTGCCAGCAGCCCAACCCCGACAGGGACATCGGCCCAGTACTTC. It codes for CASSPTPTGTSAQYF.

The chain joins TRBV19 to TRBJ2-3; tentative D call: TRBD1 (6 bases). The germline CDR1 and CDR2 sequences are LNHDA and SQIVND (reference sequence). The CDR3 totals 16 residues. Deletions cut 5 bases from V and 3 bases from J, with 18 bases between. CDR3 sequence reads: CASSPSRGGSTDTQYF. CDR3 sequence (DNA): TGTGCCAGTAGTCCCTCCAGGGGTGGGTCGACAGATACGCAGTATTTT. Full variable domain (outside the CDR3, taken from reference TRBV19 and TRBJ2-3): DGGITQSPKYLFRKEGQNVTLSCEQNLNHDAMYWYRQDPGQGLRLIYYSQIVNDFQKGDIAEGYSVSREKKESFPLTVTSAQKNPTAFYLCASSPSRGGSTDTQYFGPGTRLTVL.

This chain uses TRBV28 with TRBJ1-1; the D is unclear. This CDR3 is built from 12 residues. Germline V CDR1 and CDR2: MDHEN, SYDVKM. Trimming left V 7 bases short and J 10 bases short, with 16 bases between. Written as DNA, the CDR3 is TGTGCCAGCATGAGTCAGGTGTACGGAGCTTTCTTT. Translated, it gives CASMSQVYGAFF. The full variable domain, its missing parts supplied by reference TRBV28 and TRBJ1-1, is DVKVTQSSRYLVKRTGEKVFLECVQDMDHENMFWYRQDPGLGLRLIYFSYDVKMKEKGDIPEGYSVSREKKERFSLILESASTNQTSMYLCASMSQVYGAFFGQGTRLTVV.

The rearrangement links TRBV18 to TRBJ2-5, with D perhaps matching TRBD2 (6 bases). From germline, CDR1 is KGHSH and CDR2 LQKENI. The CDR3 is 14 amino acids. V dropped 6 bases and J dropped 1 base, with 12 bases sitting between them. DNA for the CDR3: TGTGCCAGCTCTTCCTTCGGGGGCCAAGAGACCCAGTACTTC. This gives the protein CASSSFGGQETQYF.

The V and J genes are TRBV4-3 and TRBJ1-4; 10 bases agree with TRBD1. CDR3 length equals 16 residues. Germline-derived CDR1 and CDR2 are LGHNA and YSLEER. With V trimmed by 1 base and J by 7 bases, 6 bases remained unmatched. CDR3 bases: TGCGCCAGCAGCCAAGGACAGGGGGCCAGAGGTGAAAAACTGTTTTTT. Protein sequence: CASSQGQGARGEKLFF.

V is TRBV18 and J is TRBJ1-3; 7 bases are a match to TRBD1. Germline V gene lookup returns CDR1 KGHSH and CDR2 LQKENI. J gave up 4 bases and V 4 bases, and 7 bases lay outside the gene matches. The CDR3 totals 15 residues. This CDR3 is CASSLLTGVGNTIYF. The CDR3 DNA follows: TGTGCCAGCTCACTCCTTACAGGGGTCGGAAACACCATATATTTT.

This chain links TRBV4-3 with TRBJ2-1; tentatively, D is TRBD2 (5 bases). CDR3 size: 15 residues. Per germline, CDR1 LGHNA and CDR2 YSLEER. V dropped 1 base and J dropped 7 bases, with 14 bases sitting between them. As DNA, the CDR3 is TGCGCCAGCAGCCAAGGAGGGTATGGGGTGAATGAGCAGTTCTTC. This sequence encodes CASSQGGYGVNEQFF.

This clone was picked up one time. The genes are TRBV2 and TRBJ1-4; TRBD1 is a possible D gene (5 bases). Between the trimmed V and J ends, which lost 4 bases and 2 bases, there was a span of 11 bases. The CDR3 is 15 residues long. CDR1 is SNHLY and CDR2 is FYNNEI in the germline V gene. This CDR3 reads CASSVGVSTNEKLFF. In nucleotides, the CDR3 is TGTGCCAGCAGTGTAGGGGTGAGCACTAATGAAAAACTGTTTTTT.

For the CDR3, the DNA is TGCGCCAGCAGCCGGACTAGCGGGGAGGGCACAGATACGCAGTATTTT. It is translated as CASSRTSGEGTDTQYF. This chain links TRBV5-1 with TRBJ2-3; 12 bases fit TRBD2. This CDR3 has 16 residues. Germline values: CDR1 SGHRS, CDR2 YFSETQ. The V gene end was trimmed by 4 bases and the J gene end by 1 base; junction bases not matched to a gene: 4.

DNA of the CDR3: TGTGCCAGCAGCTTCGGACAGCCCCCGGAGCAGTACTTC. It codes for CASSFGQPPEQYF. The rearrangement joins TRBV11-3 to TRBJ2-7, with D maybe TRBD1 (6 bases). CDR1 is SGHNT and CDR2 is YENEEA in the germline V gene. CDR3 size: 13 residues. V was shortened by 3 bases and J by 7 bases, with 13 bases between the two germline ends.

The chain combines TRBV10-1 with TRBJ1-4, with D hard to call. Trimming took off 6 bases at V and 4 bases at J, with 12 bases between the two ends. Per the germline V gene, CDR1 is WNHNN and CDR2 is SYGVQD (reference sequence). CDR3 length equals 14 residues. The CDR3 reads CASRQRARNEKLFF. As DNA, the CDR3 is TGCGCCAGCAGACAGAGAGCACGTAATGAAAAACTGTTTTTT.

The chain employs TRBV10-3 and TRBJ1-4; 10 bases match TRBD1. CDR3 length: 14 amino acids. The junction had 4 bases not matched to a gene; V was cut back by 4 bases and J by 8 bases. Per the germline V gene, CDR1 is ENHRY and CDR2 is SYGVKD. In nucleotides, the CDR3 is TGTGCCATCAGTGGTGGGACAGGGGAAGAAAAACTGTTTTTT. Amino acids: CAISGGTGEEKLFF.

The gene calls are TRBV24-1 and TRBJ2-3, with 7 bases lining up with TRBD2. The germline V gene has CDR1 KGHDR and CDR2 SFDVKD. The V and J ends lost 3 bases and 9 bases, in that order; junction bases with no gene match: 2. CDR3 length: 12 amino acids. The DNA of the CDR3 is TGTGCCACCAGTGATGGACTAGTAACGCAGTATTTT. As protein: CATSDGLVTQYF.